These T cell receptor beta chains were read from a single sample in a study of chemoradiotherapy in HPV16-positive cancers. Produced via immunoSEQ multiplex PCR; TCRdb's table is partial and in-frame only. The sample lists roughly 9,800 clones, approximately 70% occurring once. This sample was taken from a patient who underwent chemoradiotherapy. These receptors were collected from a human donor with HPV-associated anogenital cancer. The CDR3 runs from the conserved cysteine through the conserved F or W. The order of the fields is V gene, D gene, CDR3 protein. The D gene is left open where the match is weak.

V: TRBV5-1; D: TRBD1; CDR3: CASSLDGDRSQTHF
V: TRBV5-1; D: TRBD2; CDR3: CASASGDSSYNEQFF
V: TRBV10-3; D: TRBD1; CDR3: CASNRDSGLSTEAFF
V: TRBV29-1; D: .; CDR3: CSVAGDSTDTQYF
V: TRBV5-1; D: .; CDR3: CASRFNAAIGEQYF
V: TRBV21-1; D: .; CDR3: CASPRDTRWDNQPQHF
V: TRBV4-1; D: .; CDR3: CASSQDWRGPDTQYF
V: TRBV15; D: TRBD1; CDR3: CATSRDRGQETQYF
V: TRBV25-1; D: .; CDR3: CASSETGRVGGYTF
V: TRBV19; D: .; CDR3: CASSINSVTGLETQYF
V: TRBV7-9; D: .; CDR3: CASSLSRTNYGYTF
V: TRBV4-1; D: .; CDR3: CASSQGRGGSQPQHF
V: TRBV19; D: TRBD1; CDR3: CASSIRDRVYGYTF
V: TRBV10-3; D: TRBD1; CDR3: CAISEPDRGTEAFF
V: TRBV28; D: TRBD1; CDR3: CASSDGQGIMGAEAFF
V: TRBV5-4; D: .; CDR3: CASSQSGSGANVLTF
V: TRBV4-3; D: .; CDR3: CASSQDIGLETQYF
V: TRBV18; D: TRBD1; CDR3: CASSQGQGNTEAFF
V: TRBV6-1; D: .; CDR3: CASKGNTEAFF
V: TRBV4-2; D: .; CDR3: CASSLDSAGPQHF
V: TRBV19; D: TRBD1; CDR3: CASSSTGAQETQYF
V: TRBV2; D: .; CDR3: CASSESTGLAYEQYF
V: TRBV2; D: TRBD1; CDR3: CASRPDRVANYGYTF
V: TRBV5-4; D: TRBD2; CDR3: CASSDALAGGSYEQYF
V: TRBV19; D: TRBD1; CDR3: CASSSGQGGYEQYF
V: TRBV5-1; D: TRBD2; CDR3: CASSFRGGANNEQFF
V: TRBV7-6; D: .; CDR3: CASSLGLGGTGDTEAFF
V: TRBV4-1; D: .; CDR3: CASSLTAGWVGEKLFF
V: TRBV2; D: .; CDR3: CASFLGDGNSPLHF
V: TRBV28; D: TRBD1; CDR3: CASSLTQGMNTEAFF
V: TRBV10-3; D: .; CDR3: CAISESALQGLTEAFF
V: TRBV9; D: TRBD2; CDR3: CASSASGGAFNEQFF
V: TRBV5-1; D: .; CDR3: CASSLEGRATDTQYF
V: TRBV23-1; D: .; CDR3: CASSPPSGRKWTGELFF
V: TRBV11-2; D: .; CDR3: CASSLVPTEQYF
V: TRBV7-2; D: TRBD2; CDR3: CASSLQGGGVQETQYF
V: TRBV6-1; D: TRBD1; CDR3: CASSELGQANQPQHF
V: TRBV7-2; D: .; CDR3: CASSLRGGNTGELFF